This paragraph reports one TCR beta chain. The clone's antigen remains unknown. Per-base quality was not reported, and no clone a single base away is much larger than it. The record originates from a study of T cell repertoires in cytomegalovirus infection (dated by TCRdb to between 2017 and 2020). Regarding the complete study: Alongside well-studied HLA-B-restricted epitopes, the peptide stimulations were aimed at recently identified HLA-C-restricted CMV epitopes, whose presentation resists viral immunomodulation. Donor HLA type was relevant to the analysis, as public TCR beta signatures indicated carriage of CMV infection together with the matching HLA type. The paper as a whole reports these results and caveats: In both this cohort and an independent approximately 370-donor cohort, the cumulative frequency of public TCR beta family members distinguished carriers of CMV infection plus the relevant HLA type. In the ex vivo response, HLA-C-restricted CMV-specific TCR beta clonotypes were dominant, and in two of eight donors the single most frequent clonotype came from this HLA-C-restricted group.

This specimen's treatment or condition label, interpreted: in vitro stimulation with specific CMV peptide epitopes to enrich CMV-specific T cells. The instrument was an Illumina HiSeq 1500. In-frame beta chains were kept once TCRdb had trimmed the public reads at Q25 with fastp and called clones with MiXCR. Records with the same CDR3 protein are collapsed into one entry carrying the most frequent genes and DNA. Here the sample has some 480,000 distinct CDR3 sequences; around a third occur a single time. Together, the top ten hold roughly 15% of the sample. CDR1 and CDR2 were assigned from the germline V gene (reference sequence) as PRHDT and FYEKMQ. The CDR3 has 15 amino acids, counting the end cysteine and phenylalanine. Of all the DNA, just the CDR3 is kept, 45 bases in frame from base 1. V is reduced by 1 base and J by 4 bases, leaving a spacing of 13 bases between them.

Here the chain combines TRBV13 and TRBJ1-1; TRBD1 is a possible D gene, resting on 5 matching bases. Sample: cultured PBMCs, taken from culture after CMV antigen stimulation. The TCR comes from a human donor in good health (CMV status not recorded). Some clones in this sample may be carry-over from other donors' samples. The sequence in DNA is TGTGCCAGCAGCTTAGTTGTTCTGGGGACCACTGAAGCTTTCTTT. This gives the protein CASSLVVLGTTEAFF.